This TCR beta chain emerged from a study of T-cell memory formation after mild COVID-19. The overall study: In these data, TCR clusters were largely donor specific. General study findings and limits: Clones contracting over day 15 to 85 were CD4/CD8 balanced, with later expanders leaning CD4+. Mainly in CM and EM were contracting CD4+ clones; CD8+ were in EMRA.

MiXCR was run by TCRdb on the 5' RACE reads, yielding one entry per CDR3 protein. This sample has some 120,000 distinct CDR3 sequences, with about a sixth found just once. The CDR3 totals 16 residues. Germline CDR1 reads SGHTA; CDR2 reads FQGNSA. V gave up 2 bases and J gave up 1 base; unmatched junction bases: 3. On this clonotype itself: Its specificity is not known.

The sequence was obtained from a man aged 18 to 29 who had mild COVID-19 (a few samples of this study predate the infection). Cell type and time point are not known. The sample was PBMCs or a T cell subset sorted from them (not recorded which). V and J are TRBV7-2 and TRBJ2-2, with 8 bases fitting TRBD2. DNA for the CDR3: TGTGCCAGCAGCTTAAGAAGCGGGGGGAACACCGGGGAGCTGTTTTTT. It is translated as CASSLRSGGNTGELFF. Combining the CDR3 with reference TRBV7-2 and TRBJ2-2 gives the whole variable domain GAGVSQSPSNKVTEKGKDVELRCDPISGHTALYWYRQSLGQGLEFLIYFQGNSAPDKSGLPSDRFSAERTGGSVSTLTIQRTQQEDSAVYLCASSLRSGGNTGELFFGEGSRLTVL.